These 13 T cell receptor beta chains were sequenced from one sample in a study of T-cell memory formation after mild COVID-19. TCRdb used MiXCR to reprocess the 5' RACE reads, holding one entry per CDR3 protein. This table holds about 200,000 distinct CDR3 sequences, around 9.5% found once. Sequencing was done on a sample of PBMCs or a T cell subset sorted from them (not recorded which). These receptors were taken from a young man who had mild COVID-19 (a few samples of this study predate the infection). Cell type and time point are not known.

This clonotype has more than one count but fewer than ten. Written as DNA, the CDR3 is TGTGCCAGCAGAGCCCAAGCGGGGCGGACCTACGAGCAGTACGTC. This gives the protein CASRAQAGRTYEQYV. The V gene is TRBV6-2 or TRBV6-3, the J gene TRBJ2-7, with TRBD2 matching over 7 bases. Germline lookup yields CDR1 MNHEY and CDR2 SVGEGT. Germline trimming cut 6 bases from V and 2 bases from J; bases unmatched to any gene: 10. The CDR3 is made up of 15 amino acids.

Only a few counts were recorded for this clonotype. V usage is TRBV7-2 and J usage is TRBJ2-6; 14 bases line up with TRBD2. The CDR3 loop spans 18 amino acids. Germline assignment: CDR1 SGHTA and CDR2 FQGNSA. V was pared by 6 bases and J by 4 bases, with 8 bases of the junction left unmatched. The CDR3 sequence: CASSLGLAGVLGANVLTF. The CDR3 DNA follows: TGTGCCAGCAGTCTGGGACTAGCGGGGGTGTTGGGGGCCAACGTCCTGACTTTC.

The chain carries TRBV5-1 and TRBJ1-6; tentatively, D is TRBD1 (5 bases). This CDR3 has 13 residues. Germline V gene data show CDR1 as SGHRS and CDR2 as YFSETQ. With 1 base removed from V and 10 bases from J, the gap between germline ends came to 9 bases. Here the CDR3 reads CASSLQGKSPLHF. The CDR3 nucleotides read TGCGCCAGCAGCTTGCAGGGAAAATCACCCCTCCACTTT. Full variable domain (rest looked up from reference TRBV5-1 and TRBJ1-6): KAGVTQTPRYLIKTRGQQVTLSCSPISGHRSVSWYQQTPGQGLQFLFEYFSETQRNKGNFPGRFSGRQFSNSRSEMNVSTLELGDSALYLCASSLQGKSPLHFGNGTRLTVT.

This clonotype was seen a handful of times. The rearrangement uses TRBV19 and TRBJ1-5; unclear D gene. The CDR3 length is 15 residues. V lost 7 bases and J 3 bases, leaving 16 bases between the germline ends. The germline gives CDR1 LNHDA, CDR2 SQIVND (reference sequence). This CDR3 reads CASTRTAGPNQPQHF. DNA of the CDR3: TGTGCCAGTACCCGGACTGCGGGTCCCAATCAGCCCCAGCATTTT.

This clonotype was detected many times. CDR3 residues: CASSAPGVQNIQYF. Written as DNA, the CDR3 is TGTGCCAGCAGCGCCCCCGGGGTACAAAACATTCAGTACTTC. The rearrangement links TRBV7-2 to TRBJ2-4; possibly TRBD2 for D (5 bases). CDR1 SGHTA and CDR2 FQGNSA come from the germline V gene. The CDR3 is 14 amino acids. Trimming stripped 5 bases from V and 5 bases from J, with 13 bases between. Full variable domain (remainder filled in from reference TRBV7-2 and TRBJ2-4): GAGVSQSPSNKVTEKGKDVELRCDPISGHTALYWYRQSLGQGLEFLIYFQGNSAPDKSGLPSDRFSAERTGGSVSTLTIQRTQQEDSAVYLCASSAPGVQNIQYFGAGTRLSVL.

This clonotype showed up just a few times. The genes are TRBV3-1 and TRBJ1-4; the match to TRBD1 covers 10 bases. Germline V gene lookup returns CDR1 LGHDT and CDR2 YNNKEL (reference sequence). The V and J ends lost 5 bases and 6 bases, in that order; junction bases with no gene match: 6. The CDR3 contains 15 residues. The CDR3 coding sequence is TGTGCCAGCAGCGCGCGACAGGGGGCCGATGAAAAACTGTTTTTT. Translated: CASSARQGADEKLFF.

This clonotype was counted only a few times. The V and J genes are TRBV7-2 and TRBJ1-2; maybe TRBD1 (6 bases). The CDR3 runs to 14 residues. Germline V gene data show CDR1 as SGHTA and CDR2 as FQGNSA. The V end lost 5 bases, the J end lost 8 bases, and 18 bases lay between the germline ends. The CDR3 sequence: CASSPDGTQRGYTF. The CDR3 DNA sequence: TGTGCCAGCAGCCCCGACGGGACACAAAGGGGCTACACCTTC.

This clonotype occurred many times. Mismatch with germline at one junction end may stem from a read error. This chain uses TRBV7-2 with TRBJ2-5; 7 nucleotides align to TRBD1. This CDR3 has 11 amino acids. Germline V CDR1 and CDR2: SGHTA, FQGNSA. CDR3 region: CASSWKDRPIF. The CDR3 DNA is TGTGCCAGCAGCTGGAAGGACAGGCCCATCTTC.

This clonotype was observed a few times. The CDR3 here is CASSYVLGRATEAFF. DNA of the CDR3: TGTGCCAGCAGTTACGTTTTGGGGAGGGCGACTGAAGCTTTCTTT. The V gene is TRBV6-6, the J gene TRBJ1-1; D uncertain. With 2 bases removed from V and 5 bases from J, the gap between germline ends came to 15 bases. The germline V gene has CDR1 MNHNY and CDR2 SVGAGI (reference sequence). The length of the CDR3 is 15 residues.

This clonotype is a singleton in its sample. The V gene is TRBV4-2, the J gene TRBJ1-3; D call uncertain. V was pared by 1 base and J by 2 bases, with 6 bases between. Germline CDR1 LGHNA, CDR2 YNFKEQ. The CDR3 sequence is 14 residues long. The CDR3, as DNA: TGTGCCAGCAGCCAAGTGGACCCTGGAAACACCATATATTTT. This sequence encodes CASSQVDPGNTIYF.

This clonotype was picked up many times. The chain joins TRBV12-3 or TRBV12-4 to TRBJ2-7; TRBD1 might be the D (6 bases). With 5 bases removed from V and 6 bases from J, the gap between germline ends came to 17 bases. There are 14 residues in the CDR3. CDR3 sequence: CASSTSGQQGEQYF. CDR3 sequence (DNA): TGTGCCAGCAGTACCTCTGGACAACAGGGCGAGCAGTACTTC.

This clonotype appeared many times. V is TRBV12-3 or TRBV12-4 and J is TRBJ1-3, with D perhaps matching TRBD1 (6 bases). Trimming removed 6 bases from V and 4 bases from J, with 10 bases in between. This CDR3 comprises 13 residues. The CDR3 here is CASRTGSGNTIYF. Here the CDR3 DNA reads TGTGCCAGCAGGACAGGTTCGGGAAACACCATATATTTT.

This clonotype was found many times. The rearrangement links TRBV12-3 or TRBV12-4 to TRBJ2-3; no reliable D call. The ends were cut back, 6 bases at V and 5 bases at J, with 6 bases in the middle. This CDR3 is 11 amino acids long. The CDR3 loop is CASSLVDTQYF. The CDR3 region has the DNA TGTGCCAGCAGCTTGGTAGATACGCAGTATTTT.